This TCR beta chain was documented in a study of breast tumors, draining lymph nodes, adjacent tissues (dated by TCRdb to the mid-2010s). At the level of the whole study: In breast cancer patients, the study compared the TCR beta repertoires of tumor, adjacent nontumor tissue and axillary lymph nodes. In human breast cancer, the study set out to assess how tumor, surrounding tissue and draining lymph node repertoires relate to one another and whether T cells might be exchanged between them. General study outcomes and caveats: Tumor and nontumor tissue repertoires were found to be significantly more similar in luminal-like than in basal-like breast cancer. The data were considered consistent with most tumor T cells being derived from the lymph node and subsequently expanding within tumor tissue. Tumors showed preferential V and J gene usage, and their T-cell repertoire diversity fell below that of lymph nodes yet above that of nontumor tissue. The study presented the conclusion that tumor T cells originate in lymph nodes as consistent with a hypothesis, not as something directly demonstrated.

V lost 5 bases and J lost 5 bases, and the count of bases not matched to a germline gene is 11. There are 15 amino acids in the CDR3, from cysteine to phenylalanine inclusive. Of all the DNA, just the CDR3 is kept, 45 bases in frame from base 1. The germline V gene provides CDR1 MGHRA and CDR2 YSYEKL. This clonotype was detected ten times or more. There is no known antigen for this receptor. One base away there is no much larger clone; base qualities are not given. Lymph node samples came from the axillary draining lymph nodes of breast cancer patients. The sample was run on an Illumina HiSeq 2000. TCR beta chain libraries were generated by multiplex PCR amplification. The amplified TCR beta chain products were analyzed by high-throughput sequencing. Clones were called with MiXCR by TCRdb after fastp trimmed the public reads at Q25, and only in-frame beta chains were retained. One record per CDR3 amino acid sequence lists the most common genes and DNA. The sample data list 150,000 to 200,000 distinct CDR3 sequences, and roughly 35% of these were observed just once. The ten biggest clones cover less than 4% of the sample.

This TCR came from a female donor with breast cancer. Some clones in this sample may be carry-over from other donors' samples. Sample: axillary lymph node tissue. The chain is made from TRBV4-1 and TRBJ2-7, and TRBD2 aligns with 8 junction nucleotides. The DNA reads TGCGCCAGCAGCTACCCGGCCGGGGGGGCCGACGAGCAGTACTTC. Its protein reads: CASSYPAGGADEQYF.